The 7 T cell receptor beta chains presented below share a single source sample, sequenced in a study of beta chain features in type 1 diabetes. Of the isolated RNA, all was reverse transcribed, and so the sequenced material was expressed TCRB transcripts. Profiling relied on immunoSEQ multiplex PCR, and the TCRdb table lists in-frame clones only, not all of them. This sample has about 300,000 clones, with roughly 8% found just once. Input material: central memory CD4+ T cells from blood. These receptors all stem from a woman between 18 and 30 years old in good health.

This clone was counted between two and nine times. This chain links TRBV2 with TRBJ2-5, with 8 bases matching TRBD2. J was trimmed by 2 bases and V by 6 bases; bases with no gene match: 11. From germline, CDR1 is SNHLY and CDR2 FYNNEI. CDR3 length equals 16 residues. CDR3 loop: CASSFGVAGWQETQYF. The CDR3 DNA sequence: TGTGCCAGCAGCTTCGGAGTAGCGGGATGGCAAGAGACCCAGTACTTC.

The chain uses TRBV7-2 and TRBJ2-3; D gene uncertain. The ends were cut back, 5 bases at V and 3 bases at J, with 9 bases in the middle. The CDR3 is 13 amino acids. Germline V gene sequence: CDR1 SGHTA, CDR2 FQGNSA. Written as DNA, the CDR3 is TGTGCCAGCAGCAGAAGTCCGACAGATACGCAGTATTTT. Protein sequence: CASSRSPTDTQYF.

This chain links TRBV4-1 with TRBJ2-3, with a possible D match to TRBD1 (5 bases). The CDR3 is 16 amino acids. Germline V gene data show CDR1 as MGHRA and CDR2 as YSYEKL. The V and J ends lost 2 bases and 3 bases respectively, with 15 bases between them. CDR3 coding DNA: TGCGCCAGCAGCCAAAACCAGGGTGGTGTGACAGATACGCAGTATTTT. Its translation is CASSQNQGGVTDTQYF.

This clone appeared many times. The chain uses TRBV25-1 and TRBJ2-3, with D possibly being TRBD2 (5 bases). Germline-derived CDR1 and CDR2 are MGHDK and SYGVNS. V lost 3 bases to trimming and J lost 4 bases, with 14 bases between them. This CDR3 region has 15 residues. CDR3 loop: CASSETRTGADTQYF. As DNA, the CDR3 is TGTGCCAGCAGTGAGACGCGGACTGGGGCAGATACGCAGTATTTT. The variable domain in full, with the rest retrieved from reference TRBV25-1 and TRBJ2-3, is EADIYQTPRYLVIGTGKKITLECSQTMGHDKMYWYQQDPGMELHLIHYSYGVNSTEKGDLSSESTVSRIRTEHFPLTLESARPSHTSQYLCASSETRTGADTQYFGPGTRLTVL.

The V gene is TRBV28, the J gene TRBJ2-3, with D perhaps matching TRBD2 (7 bases). V dropped 2 bases and J dropped 2 bases, with 11 bases sitting between them. This CDR3 has 15 residues. CDR1 and CDR2 from the germline V gene are MDHEN and SYDVKM. The CDR3 is CASSLGGAHTDTQYF. CDR3 nucleotides: TGTGCCAGCAGTTTAGGGGGGGCCCACACAGATACGCAGTATTTT. The entire variable domain, with the rest obtained from reference TRBV28 and TRBJ2-3, is as follows: DVKVTQSSRYLVKRTGEKVFLECVQDMDHENMFWYRQDPGLGLRLIYFSYDVKMKEKGDIPEGYSVSREKKERFSLILESASTNQTSMYLCASSLGGAHTDTQYFGPGTRLTVL.

V usage is TRBV11-1 and J usage is TRBJ1-1; D is unresolved. The ends were cut back, 6 bases at V and 6 bases at J, with 20 bases in the middle. Germline V gene data show CDR1 as SGHAT and CDR2 as FQDESV (reference sequence). CDR3 length: 15 amino acids. The CDR3 sequence is CASRPVGGLLAEAFF. CDR3 bases: TGTGCCAGCAGGCCGGTGGGAGGGTTGTTGGCTGAAGCTTTCTTT.

Only a few counts were recorded for this clone. The V and J genes are TRBV18 and TRBJ1-1, with a weak D call TRBD1 (5 bases). The CDR3 is 17 amino acids. CDR1 KGHSH and CDR2 LQKENI come from the germline V gene. V was clipped by 3 bases and J by 0 bases, with 17 bases between them. DNA for the CDR3: TGTGCCAGCTCACCTCAGGGCTTGGGAGGTTTGAACACTGAAGCTTTCTTT. Amino acids: CASSPQGLGGLNTEAFF.